The 28 T cell receptor beta chains reported below all come from one sample, sequenced in a study of human T cells and chemical hapten exposure. This sample's time point: pre-sensitization, week 0. Treatment denoted: therapeutic diphenylcyclopropenone sensitization with weekly scalp DPC. Each CDR3 protein gets one entry after TCRdb re-called the RACE reads with MiXCR. This table has 180,000 or so distinct CDR3 sequences, just under 30% appearing once. Sequenced material: whole blood, taken in connection with sensitization to the hapten diphenylcyclopropenone (DPC). These receptors all come from a woman under 40 with alopecia areata. Some clones in this sample may be carry-over from other donors' samples.

J is TRBJ1-5 and V is TRBV28, with TRBD1 identical over 9 bases. CDR1 and CDR2 (germline): MDHEN, SYDVKM. The CDR3 runs to 13 residues. The J segment lost 6 bases and the V segment lost 7 bases, leaving 4 bases of the junction unmatched. CDR3 protein: CASKSTGGQPQHF. The CDR3 nucleotides are TGTGCCAGCAAGTCGACAGGGGGTCAGCCCCAGCATTTT.

The chain uses TRBV6-6 and TRBJ2-1; the match to TRBD2 covers 11 bases. Trimming at V came to 7 bases and at J to 7 bases, leaving 9 bases not matched to a gene. Germline V lookup: CDR1 MNHNY, CDR2 SVGAGI (reference sequence). The CDR3 consists of 15 residues. The DNA of the CDR3 is TGTGCCAGCATTGACGGGGGACTAGCGGTGAATGAGCAGTTCTTC. It is translated as CASIDGGLAVNEQFF.

This clonotype was seen more than once but under ten times. The rearrangement links TRBV28 to TRBJ2-1; 9 nucleotides agree with TRBD2. The CDR3 is made up of 15 amino acids. Per germline, CDR1 MDHEN and CDR2 SYDVKM. With 5 bases clipped from V and 7 bases from J, the junction kept 9 bases outside the gene matches. CDR3 DNA: TGTGCCAGCAGTGTGGGGACTAGCTTTCTAAATGAGCAGTTCTTC. Protein sequence: CASSVGTSFLNEQFF.

The chain is built from TRBV29-1 and TRBJ1-6, with 7 bases identical to TRBD1. The CDR3 is made up of 17 amino acids. The germline V gene has CDR1 SQVTM and CDR2 ANQGSEA. V dropped 0 bases and J dropped 5; count of bases not matched to a gene: 10. In DNA form, the CDR3 reads TGCAGCGTTGAAGAAGTTAGCGGGACAGAGAATAATTCACCCCTCCACTTT. It is translated as CSVEEVSGTENNSPLHF.

The table lists this clonotype with many counts. The chain carries TRBV28 and TRBJ2-7; a possible D gene is TRBD1 (5 bases). Looked up from germline, CDR1 is MDHEN and CDR2 is SYDVKM. V was clipped by 7 bases and J by 5 bases, with 12 bases between them. The length of the CDR3 is 12 residues. The CDR3 nucleotides read TGTGCCAGCAAGGGGATGAGCGACGAGCAGTACTTC. It codes for CASKGMSDEQYF. The whole variable domain, filled in from reference TRBV28 and TRBJ2-7, reads DVKVTQSSRYLVKRTGEKVFLECVQDMDHENMFWYRQDPGLGLRLIYFSYDVKMKEKGDIPEGYSVSREKKERFSLILESASTNQTSMYLCASKGMSDEQYFGPGTRLTVT.

This clonotype was seen only a few times. J is TRBJ2-1 and V is TRBV2; D is possibly TRBD2 (5 bases). The germline V gene has CDR1 SNHLY and CDR2 FYNNEI. The V gene lost 2 bases and the J gene lost 6 bases, with 17 bases spanning the gap. CDR3 size: 16 residues. CDR3 bases: TGTGCCAGCAGTGAATCGGGGATTATTTCACTCAATGAGCAGTTCTTC. It specifies CASSESGIISLNEQFF.

The V call is TRBV6-5, the J call TRBJ2-7; D is uncertain. The CDR3 extends over 15 amino acids. Germline V gene lookup returns CDR1 MNHEY and CDR2 SVGAGI. V was clipped by 0 bases and J by 2 bases, with 11 bases between them. The CDR3 bases are TGTGCCAGCAGTTACTCGATCGTAGAAGCCTACGAGCAGTACTTC. Protein product: CASSYSIVEAYEQYF.

The V and J genes are TRBV29-1 and TRBJ2-1, with 10 nucleotides matching TRBD1. The CDR3 totals 16 residues. Germline assignment: CDR1 SQVTM and CDR2 ANQGSEA. After removal of 6 bases from V and 9 bases from J, the junction contained 17 bases not matched to a gene. The CDR3 region is CSVLKTGTGDGGEQFF. CDR3 DNA sequence: TGCAGCGTACTAAAAACCGGGACAGGGGACGGTGGTGAGCAGTTCTTC.

This clonotype was seen a few times. This sequence joins TRBV4-1 and TRBJ1-1; 7 bases map to TRBD1. Germline trimming cut 0 bases from V and 1 base from J; bases unmatched to any gene: 5. The CDR3 spans 16 residues. CDR1 and CDR2 (germline): MGHRA, YSYEKL. In DNA form, the CDR3 reads TGCGCCAGCAGCCAAGATAGGGACAGCCGGAACACTGAAGCTTTCTTT. Its protein product is CASSQDRDSRNTEAFF.

This rearrangement joins TRBV29-1 to TRBJ2-1; a weak D match, TRBD2 (5 bases). Trimming stripped 4 bases from V and 7 bases from J, with 8 bases between. The CDR3 runs 11 residues. CDR1 SQVTM and CDR2 ANQGSEA come from the germline V gene. The CDR3 here is CSVVGRNEQFF. CDR3 nucleotides: TGCAGCGTTGTGGGGAGAAATGAGCAGTTCTTC.

The chain links TRBV28 to TRBJ1-5; unclear D gene. V was pared by 6 bases and J by 0 bases, with 12 bases between. Germline values: CDR1 MDHEN, CDR2 SYDVKM. The length of the CDR3 is 15 residues. The CDR3 sequence is CASRQLTSSNQPQHF. CDR3 DNA sequence: TGTGCCAGCAGACAGCTCACAAGTAGCAATCAGCCCCAGCATTTT.

This sequence joins TRBV29-1 and TRBJ2-7; 9 bases map to TRBD1. V trimming: 4 bases; J trimming: 4 bases; junction bases outside the gene matches: 5. The CDR3 is made up of 13 amino acids. Germline values: CDR1 SQVTM, CDR2 ANQGSEA. CDR3 loop: CSVGGQGSYEQYF. In DNA form, the CDR3 reads TGCAGCGTTGGGGGACAGGGATCGTACGAGCAGTACTTC.

This chain links TRBV29-1 with TRBJ2-7; D might be TRBD1 (5 bases). V lost 5 bases and J lost 5, with 19 bases in between. CDR1 and CDR2 (germline): SQVTM, ANQGSEA. The CDR3 consists of 14 residues. The CDR3 region is CSVYSGQGIDEQYF. The CDR3 region has the DNA TGCAGCGTTTATTCTGGGCAGGGCATCGACGAGCAGTACTTC.

The chain combines TRBV28 with TRBJ1-5, with D possibly being TRBD1 (5 bases). Germline-derived CDR1 and CDR2 are MDHEN and SYDVKM. This CDR3 spans 14 amino acids. Trimming removed 4 bases from V and 14 bases from J, with 21 bases in between. The CDR3 region is CASSYATAPPGEHF. The CDR3 nucleotides are TGTGCCAGCAGTTATGCGACAGCCCCTCCAGGAGAGCATTTT.

About this clonotype itself: One junction end does not reproduce the germline sequence, and a read error may be involved. The chain is built from TRBV10-3 and TRBJ2-2; TRBD1 aligns across 10 bases. Germline V lookup: CDR1 ENHRY, CDR2 SYGVKD. There are 14 residues in the CDR3. The CDR3 DNA sequence: TGTGCCATCAAGGGACAGGGGAACGCCGGGGAGCTGTTTTTT. Residues: CAIKGQGNAGELFF.

This chain uses TRBV7-9 with TRBJ1-3; TRBD1 aligns across 7 bases. After removal of 4 bases from V and 8 bases from J, the junction contained 14 bases not matched to a gene. CDR3 size: 16 residues. The germline CDR1 and CDR2 sequences are SEHNR and FQNEAQ (reference sequence). In nucleotides, the CDR3 is TGTGCCAGCAGCTGGGATCTACAGGGGCTCGGGCACACCATATATTTT. Translated: CASSWDLQGLGHTIYF.

The V call is TRBV29-1, the J call TRBJ1-1; 7 positions agree with TRBD1. This CDR3 contains 13 residues. Germline V CDR1 and CDR2: SQVTM, ANQGSEA. V lost 6 bases and J lost 1; bases outside the gene matches: 5. DNA of the CDR3: TGCAGCGTAAACAGGGGCGCGAACACTGAAGCTTTCTTT. Its protein is CSVNRGANTEAFF.

This clonotype appeared a few times. The J gene is TRBJ2-3, the V gene TRBV4-2, with 15 bases identical to TRBD2. CDR1 and CDR2 from the germline V gene are LGHNA and YNFKEQ. This CDR3 is 16 amino acids long. The trim removed 4 bases at V and 6 bases at J, leaving 5 bases unmatched. The CDR3 spells CASSPGLAGGGDTQYF. The CDR3 bases are TGTGCCAGCAGCCCGGGACTAGCGGGAGGAGGGGATACGCAGTATTTT.

The gene calls are TRBV20-1 and TRBJ1-2; no clear D gene. Germline loops: CDR1 DFQATT, CDR2 SNEGSKA (reference sequence). The CDR3 totals 11 residues. With 3 bases removed from V and 4 bases from J, the gap between germline ends came to 6 bases. This CDR3 reads CSASVTYGYTF. DNA for the CDR3: TGCAGTGCTAGTGTAACCTATGGCTACACCTTC.

The chain links TRBV10-3 to TRBJ2-1; TRBD2 might be the D (6 bases). V was shortened by 6 bases and J by 4 bases, with 10 bases between the two germline ends. The CDR3 runs 13 residues. The germline V gene has CDR1 ENHRY and CDR2 SYGVKD. The CDR3 bases are TGTGCCATCAGCCGGACTATTTACAATGAGCAGTTCTTC. As protein: CAISRTIYNEQFF.

The gene calls are TRBV7-2 and TRBJ2-2, with TRBD1 identical over 8 bases. The CDR3 contains 15 residues. Germline CDR1 reads SGHTA; CDR2 reads FQGNSA. V was pared by 4 bases and J by 4 bases, with 5 bases of the junction left unmatched. The CDR3 nucleotides are TGTGCCAGCAGCTCGAGACAGGGGACCACCGGGGAGCTGTTTTTT. Protein: CASSSRQGTTGELFF.

This clonotype was seen only a few times. The chain recombines TRBV29-1 with TRBJ2-2, with D maybe TRBD2 (6 bases). CDR3 size: 13 residues. Per the germline V gene, CDR1 is SQVTM and CDR2 is ANQGSEA. V lost 5 bases and J 8 bases, leaving 15 bases between the germline ends. In nucleotides, the CDR3 is TGCAGCGTTCAACTAGCTCCGGCTGGGGAGCTGTTTTTT. Protein: CSVQLAPAGELFF.

This clonotype has only a few counts. This chain uses TRBV9 with TRBJ2-1; D perhaps matches TRBD2 (5 bases). Between the trimmed V and J ends, which lost 0 bases and 6 bases, there was a span of 13 bases. This CDR3 spans 15 amino acids. Germline V CDR1 and CDR2: SGDLS, YYNGEE. CDR3 amino acids: CASSVEASRGNEQFF. The DNA for the CDR3 is TGTGCCAGCAGCGTAGAGGCTAGCCGGGGCAATGAGCAGTTCTTC. The variable domain in full, with the rest retrieved from reference TRBV9 and TRBJ2-1, is DSGVTQTPKHLITATGQRVTLRCSPRSGDLSVYWYQQSLDQGLQFLIQYYNGEERAKGNILERFSAQQFPDLHSELNLSSLELGDSALYFCASSVEASRGNEQFFGPGTRLTVL.

The J gene is TRBJ2-1, the V gene TRBV27; D unresolved. CDR1 and CDR2 from the germline V gene are MNHEY and SMNVEV (reference sequence). The CDR3 runs 16 residues. Trimming shortened V by 2 bases and J by 6 bases, and 17 bases separated the two germline ends. The CDR3 sequence is CASSLDWGEVPNEQFF. The CDR3 DNA sequence: TGTGCCAGCAGTTTAGATTGGGGTGAGGTACCCAATGAGCAGTTCTTC.

The chain combines TRBV9 with TRBJ2-3, with 15 bases identical to TRBD2. The CDR3 consists of 22 residues. Losses at the gene ends were 0 bases for V and 2 bases for J; bases not matched to a gene: 16. Germline V CDR1 and CDR2: SGDLS, YYNGEE. CDR3 residues: CASSVDGRLGLAGGRDTDTQYF. In DNA form, the CDR3 reads TGTGCCAGCAGCGTAGATGGCCGCCTGGGACTAGCGGGAGGAAGGGACACAGATACGCAGTATTTT. Looking up the rest from reference TRBV9 and TRBJ2-3 gives the full variable domain: DSGVTQTPKHLITATGQRVTLRCSPRSGDLSVYWYQQSLDQGLQFLIQYYNGEERAKGNILERFSAQQFPDLHSELNLSSLELGDSALYFCASSVDGRLGLAGGRDTDTQYFGPGTRLTVL.

The chain has TRBV5-1 and TRBJ2-7, with TRBD2 matching over 9 bases. The length of the CDR3 is 16 residues. Germline CDR1 is SGHRS and CDR2 is YFSETQ. With 4 bases clipped from V and 6 bases from J, the junction kept 14 bases outside the gene matches. This chain's CDR3 is CASSRGVLAGFAEQYF. The CDR3 DNA reads as TGCGCCAGCAGCAGAGGGGTCCTAGCGGGATTCGCCGAGCAGTACTTC.

J is TRBJ2-3 and V is TRBV7-9; D possibly uses TRBD1 or TRBD2 (5 bases each). Germline CDR1 SEHNR, CDR2 FQNEAQ (reference sequence). Deletions cut 3 bases from V and 5 bases from J, with 18 bases between. The CDR3 consists of 16 residues. The CDR3 is CASSFLRLRGEDTQYF. Written as DNA, the CDR3 is TGTGCCAGCAGCTTTCTCAGGCTCAGAGGGGAAGATACGCAGTATTTT. The variable domain in full, completed from reference TRBV7-9 and TRBJ2-3, reads DTGVSQNPRHKITKRGQNVTFRCDPISEHNRLYWYRQTLGQGPEFLTYFQNEAQLEKSRLLSDRFSAERPKGSFSTLEIQRTEQGDSAMYLCASSFLRLRGEDTQYFGPGTRLTVL.

This clonotype was detected a few times. The V gene is TRBV6-2 or TRBV6-3, the J gene TRBJ2-1; the D gene is possibly TRBD2 (6 bases). The V gene lost 5 bases and the J gene lost 0 bases, with 14 bases spanning the gap. The CDR3 has 16 residues. The germline gives CDR1 MNHEY, CDR2 SVGEGT. The CDR3 coding sequence is TGTGCCAGCAGTACCCTGACTAGGAGCTCCTACAATGAGCAGTTCTTC. Protein product: CASSTLTRSSYNEQFF.